The table lists the clone carrying this T cell receptor beta chain with a few counts. Its antigen is as yet unknown. The sample is drawn from a study of T cells in Graves' hyperthyroidism and ophthalmopathy. Germline CDR1 and CDR2: GTSNPN and SVGIG (reference sequence). The CDR3 loop spans 13 amino acids. Trimming cost V 0 bases and J 11 bases, with 11 bases left between them. Study-wide findings and caveats: Blood samples included most of the expanded thyroid clonotypes exceeding 0.001.

RNA transcripts served as the template for amplifying TCR beta CDR3 regions. HTBI primers were used for first-round RT-PCR of the TCR CDR3. TCRdb re-called the multiplex PCR reads through MiXCR, storing one row per CDR3 protein. Of 450,000 to 600,000 distinct CDR3 sequences listed, about 20% were seen once; the top ten hold about 45%. The sequence derives from a middle-aged man with Graves' ophthalmopathy. The chain combines TRBV30 with TRBJ1-6; tentatively, D is TRBD1 (5 bases). Sample: blood. The CDR3 is CAWSVSREAPLHF. CDR3 nucleotides: TGTGCCTGGAGTGTAAGCAGGGAGGCACCCCTCCACTTT.